The rows below give T cell receptor beta chains drawn from one sample of a study of blood T cell repertoires in COVID-19. Some clones are missing from TCRdb's copy, which holds only in-frame ones; the method was immunoSEQ multiplex PCR. The table lists about 77,000 clones, 70% to 90% of them singletons. The sequenced sample was peripheral blood. The receptors derive from a woman over 75 with acute or convalescent COVID-19. CDR3s include the opening cysteine and the closing phenylalanine or tryptophan. A D gene is named only where the DNA matches it firmly. Some rows mark clone size as missing; the rest say once, few, many or name a class of expanded clone.

TRBD2	-	TRBV9	TRBJ2-1	CASTVTSGGYNEQFF	TGTGCCAGCACCGTAACTAGCGGGGGCTACAATGAGCAGTTCTTC
TRBD1	-	TRBV12-3/TRBV12-4	TRBJ1-1	CASNDRGTEAFF	TGTGCCAGCAACGACAGGGGTACTGAAGCTTTCTTT
TRBD1	-	TRBV19	TRBJ2-7	CASRYRSGQGYEQYF	TGTGCCAGTAGGTACCGCTCGGGACAGGGCTACGAGCAGTACTTC
-	-	TRBV10-3	TRBJ1-1	CAINGQPNTEAFF	TGTGCCATCAATGGACAGCCGAACACTGAAGCTTTCTTT
-	-	TRBV6-5	TRBJ2-1	CASSYSLNPSYNEQFF	TGTGCCAGCAGTTACAGCCTAAATCCCTCCTACAATGAGCAGTTCTTC
TRBD2	-	TRBV6-2/TRBV6-3	TRBJ2-4	CASSYPSGGAQNIQYF	TGTGCCAGCAGTTACCCTAGCGGGGGGGCCCAAAACATTCAGTACTTC
TRBD1	-	TRBV10-3	TRBJ1-2	CAISDQTGVGGYGYTF	TGTGCCATCAGTGACCAAACAGGGGTGGGTGGCTATGGCTACACCTTC
TRBD1	few	TRBV19	TRBJ2-7	CATQGALYEQYF	TGTGCCACTCAGGGGGCCCTCTACGAGCAGTACTTC
-	-	TRBV19	TRBJ2-5	CASSILGGEETQYF	TGTGCCAGTAGTATACTCGGCGGCGAAGAGACCCAGTACTTC
TRBD1	-	TRBV19	TRBJ2-7	CASSLSQGVYEQYF	TGTGCCAGTAGTTTATCACAGGGGGTCTACGAGCAGTACTTC
TRBD2	-	TRBV5-1	TRBJ2-3	CASSLAPSGGDGITQYF	TGCGCCAGCAGCTTGGCCCCTAGCGGGGGGGACGGGATTACGCAGTATTTT
-	-	TRBV6-5	TRBJ1-3	CASSPSPSSGNTIYF	TGTGCCAGCAGTCCAAGTCCGAGCTCTGGAAACACCATATATTTT
TRBD1	-	TRBV5-4	TRBJ1-2	CASSPAQGASGNYGYTF	TGTGCCAGCAGCCCCGCGCAGGGGGCATCCGGGAACTATGGCTACACCTTC
TRBD1	-	TRBV20-1	TRBJ2-1	CSASNRGTSSYNEQFF	TGCAGTGCTAGTAACAGGGGCACGAGCTCCTACAATGAGCAGTTCTTC
-	few	TRBV7-9	TRBJ2-1	CASSAGSSYNEQFF	TGTGCCAGCAGCGCCGGTAGCTCCTACAATGAGCAGTTCTTC
TRBD2	-	TRBV7-9	TRBJ2-3	CASSSAGLAADTQYF	TGTGCCAGCAGCTCCGCGGGACTAGCTGCAGATACGCAGTATTTT
-	-	TRBV2	TRBJ2-5	CASSRAKGYQETQYF	TGTGCCAGCAGTAGGGCCAAGGGGTACCAAGAGACCCAGTACTTC
-	-	TRBV11-1	TRBJ2-1	CASSLGRVFEQFF	TGTGCCAGCAGCCTCGGTCGTGTTTTTGAGCAGTTCTTC
TRBD1	-	TRBV18	TRBJ2-1	CASSLSDTGTARFF	TGTGCCAGCTCCCTCTCCGACACCGGGACAGCTCGGTTCTTC
TRBD2	-	TRBV4-3	TRBJ2-1	CASSQGLAGNEQFF	TGCGCCAGCAGCCAGGGACTAGCGGGAAATGAGCAGTTCTTC
TRBD1	-	TRBV5-8	TRBJ2-6	CASSLGPAGQVGPGANVLTF	TGTGCCAGCAGCTTGGGGCCCGCGGGACAGGTTGGCCCTGGGGCCAACGTCCTGACTTTC
TRBD1	-	TRBV2	TRBJ1-2	CASSRDRYGYTF	TGTGCCAGCAGCCGGGACAGATATGGCTACACCTTC
-	-	TRBV9	TRBJ2-3	CASSVAEGNTDTQYF	TGTGCCAGCAGCGTAGCTGAGGGTAACACAGATACGCAGTATTTT
TRBD2	-	TRBV5-6	TRBJ2-1	CASTAQAGVNEQFF	TGTGCCAGCACCGCTCAGGCGGGAGTGAATGAGCAGTTCTTC
TRBD2	few	TRBV7-3	TRBJ2-7	CASSLRGGLGEQYF	TGTGCCAGCAGCTTAAGAGGGGGACTAGGGGAGCAGTACTTC
TRBD1	once	TRBV19	TRBJ2-1	CASGRGTGWNNEQFF	TGTGCCTCCGGCCGGGGGACAGGGTGGAACAATGAGCAGTTCTTC